The rows below give T cell receptor beta chains drawn from one sample of a study of T cell repertoires in cytomegalovirus infection. TCRdb ran MiXCR on the reads and lists one entry per CDR3 protein. The sample carries 480,000 or so distinct CDR3 sequences, 11% recorded once. Sequencing was carried out using PBMCs. The source is a human donor in good health (CMV status not recorded). Some clones in this sample may be carry-over from other donors' samples. Each CDR3 is given with its conserved first and last residue. A D gene is named only where the DNA matches it firmly. Not every row has a clone size; where given, it reads once, few, many or a size class.

TRBV14	TRBJ1-6	many	-	TGTGCCAGCAGCCAAGTAGCAGGGAATTCACCCCTCCACTTT	CASSQVAGNSPLHF
TRBV7-8	TRBJ2-1	many	-	TGTGCCAGCAGCTTAAAGCTCACTAGCTCCTACAATGAGCAGTTCTTC	CASSLKLTSSYNEQFF
TRBV6-1	TRBJ1-1	many	TRBD1	TGTGCCAGCACCCCCCACGGGACAGGGGGCAACACTGAAGCTTTCTTT	CASTPHGTGGNTEAFF
TRBV5-5	TRBJ2-1	-	TRBD1	TGTGCCAGCAGCTTGGGAGCGTGGGGGTTGGCAGGGGGCCGGGGTGAGCAGTTCTTC	CASSLGAWGLAGGRGEQFF
TRBV30	TRBJ2-7	many	-	TGTGCCTGGAGTCCTCACCTTTCCCCACACAGGGCAGGGTATTACGAGCAGTACTTC	CAWSPHLSPHRAGYYEQYF
TRBV7-2	TRBJ2-2	many	-	TGTGCCAGCAGCCTCGGCCTAAGGGGGTCAGGCGGGGAGCTGTTTTTT	CASSLGLRGSGGELFF
TRBV7-2	TRBJ2-7	many	-	TGTGCCAGCAGCTTATATTTCTACGAGCAGTACTTC	CASSLYFYEQYF
TRBV5-1	TRBJ1-1	few	TRBD1	TGCGCCAGCAGCCTTATGGGACAGAGGAACACTGAAGCTTTCTTT	CASSLMGQRNTEAFF
TRBV7-9	TRBJ1-5	-	TRBD1	TGTGCCAGCAGCTCGGGGACAGGGAGGGGATATAGCAATCAGCCCCAGCATTTT	CASSSGTGRGYSNQPQHF
TRBV6-4	TRBJ2-1	few	TRBD2	TGTGCCAGCAGTTATACTAGCGGAGGGGACAATGAGCAGTTCTTC	CASSYTSGGDNEQFF
TRBV12-5	TRBJ2-1	many	-	TGTGCTAGTGGTTTGGATGTGGGCTCCTACAATGAGCAGTTCTTC	CASGLDVGSYNEQFF
TRBV7-2	TRBJ1-2	many	-	TGTGCCAGCAGCCAGGACATGAACTATGGCTACACCTTC	CASSQDMNYGYTF
TRBV28	TRBJ2-7	few	-	TGTGCCAGCGGCCTTGGGGAGGCAACCTACGAGCAGTACTTC	CASGLGEATYEQYF
TRBV6-1	TRBJ2-7	-	-	TGTGCCAGCAGTGCTGTCACCCCGGGAACCTACGAGCAGTACTTC	CASSAVTPGTYEQYF
TRBV7-3	TRBJ2-5	many	TRBD2	TGTGCCAGCAGCTTAACTGCGGGAGCGCTCCAAGAGACCCAGTACTTC	CASSLTAGALQETQYF
TRBV7-3	TRBJ2-3	many	-	TGTGCCAGCAGCTCTGGAGAGGGGTTGGGAACAGATACGCAGTATTTT	CASSSGEGLGTDTQYF
TRBV12-3/TRBV12-4	TRBJ2-3	many	-	TGTGCCAGCACCCGCACAGATACGCAGTATTTT	CASTRTDTQYF